This TCR beta chain was obtained from a study of blood T cell repertoires in COVID-19. Deletions cut 1 base from V and 0 bases from J, with 13 bases between. The CDR3 is made up of 18 amino acids. CDR1 is SGHDN and CDR2 is FVKESK in the germline V gene. Methods used by the authors: Amplified reference gene primers provided the basis for estimating nucleated cell counts. TCRdb keeps only in-frame clones here, not all; method: immunoSEQ multiplex PCR. That table is the source of V, J and clone size, and D and trimming were worked out from the DNA. This table has fewer than 250,000 clones, 80% to 90% appearing once.

The chain uses TRBV14 and TRBJ2-6; D is uncertain. The TCR sequence derives from a man aged 50-59 years with active or convalescent COVID-19. The sequenced sample consisted of peripheral blood. The CDR3 loop is CASSQVTWANSGANVLTF. CDR3 sequence (DNA): TGTGCCAGCAGCCAAGTAACTTGGGCAAACTCTGGGGCCAACGTCCTGACTTTC.